This TCR beta chain was obtained from a study of T cells in Graves' hyperthyroidism and ophthalmopathy (dated by TCRdb to between 2018 and 2021). The study in broad terms: Peripheral blood samples were taken at initial diagnosis, before any treatment was given. To identify TCR V-J signatures that set the groups apart, the researchers used a discovery cohort of roughly 100 patients, made up of 43 with Graves' ophthalmopathy and about 59 with stable Graves' hyperthyroidism. An independent validation cohort of about 20 hyperthyroidism patients and about 15 patients who later progressed to ophthalmopathy tested prospective prediction of ophthalmopathy. The 90 to 100 discovery patients were randomly split 7:3 into training and test sets. In addition, the study compared T-cell repertoires in thyroid tissue and in blood from several Graves' hyperthyroidism patients. Once sampling was done, hyperthyroidism patients were given methimazole at a starting dose of 30 mg daily, whereas ophthalmopathy patients were given high-dose intravenous methylprednisolone. According to the paper, TCR Vbeta CDR3 sequencing was carried out on more than 120 peripheral blood samples, which came from fewer than 50 ophthalmopathy, under 80 hyperthyroidism and some 17 progressor patients. General conclusions and limits of the study: A model built on a 13 V-J signature distinguished ophthalmopathy from stable hyperthyroidism, reaching 85% to 90% sensitivity and about 81% specificity in cross-validation and 80%/75% in testing. In validation, the model predicted progression to ophthalmopathy with 55% to 71% sensitivity and around 72% specificity, a median of approximately 6.7 months before onset. No statistical method was used to fix the sample size in advance, and group allocation was not hidden from the investigators. Most expanded thyroid clonotypes (frequency above 0.001) were also found in blood, which suggests that blood repertoires may mirror thyroid immune responses.

The CDR3 runs 14 residues from the cysteine to the phenylalanine. Only the CDR3 DNA is retained, 42 bases long and in frame from the first base. Looking up the germline V gene yields CDR1 SGHTA and CDR2 FQGNSA. Deletion took 4 bases off V and 6 bases off J, with a span of 16 bases between the germline ends. This clonotype was observed many times. Its antigen remains unidentified. One base away there is no much larger clone; base qualities are not given. The TCR beta CDR3 regions were amplified from RNA transcripts. A first-round RT-PCR of the TCR CDR3 used the HTBI primer set with the Qiagen OneStep RT-PCR kit. Libraries were constructed in a second round of multiplex PCR, after which size selection and purification were performed. Libraries were sequenced paired-end with 100 bp reads on an Illumina HiSeq2000. Under the source paper's analysis protocol: Raw data were processed with SOAPnuke, discarding reads with adapters, uncalled bases, mean Phred below 15, or no exact constant-primer or identifier match. COPE v1.2.5 was used to merge high-quality paired reads, and clonotypes were defined as unique nucleotide sequences. Clonotypes were aligned to IMGT TRBV, TRBD and TRBJ reference segments using MiTCR v1.1. The analysis was restricted to V-J combinations with a frequency above 0.0001, which together covered 99.2% of the repertoires. A TCS score was defined as the ratio of F50 (clonal expansion) to E x V (chaos), with BLOSUM62-based TCRdist applied between CDR3 peptides within each V-J. Welch's t-statistics and random forest reduced roughly 530 V-J features to 13, which were used in a naive Bayes classifier (R e1071). The public reads were run again by TCRdb, first through fastp at Q25 and then through MiXCR, and only productive beta chains were kept. Records with the same CDR3 protein are collapsed into one entry carrying the most frequent genes and DNA. The V and J calls, along with clone size, are taken from TCRdb and not from the paper's own processing. Recorded for this sample are 540,000 or so distinct CDR3 sequences; about a sixth of them occurred a single time. The top ten clonotypes cover about 7% of the sample.

Stable Graves' hyperthyroidism was defined as no progression to ophthalmopathy during 18 months of follow-up. Hyperthyroidism patients were newly diagnosed, with disease duration under 2 months, and aged 18 to 65 years. Patients with uncontrolled infections, other autoimmune diseases, pregnancy or lactation were excluded. Diagnoses relied on clinical symptoms, serum thyroxine and TRAb, thyroid ultrasound and orbital computed tomography. PBMCs were isolated from about 10 ml of fresh peripheral blood by Ficoll-Paque density gradient centrifugation. Total RNA was extracted with Trizol reagent, and quality was checked on an Agilent 2100 Bioanalyzer.

The rearranged chain carries TRBV7-2 and TRBJ2-7; TRBD1 is a possible D gene, resting on 6 matching bases. This clonotype was sampled from a woman under 40 with Graves' hyperthyroidism. The source material was blood. CDR3 sequence: CASSSYRVSGEQYF. The base sequence is TGTGCCAGCAGCTCGTACAGGGTTTCGGGCGAGCAGTACTTC.